A selection of T cell receptor beta chains follows, all from one sample in a study of shared clonotypes between healthy human individuals. Sequencing used immunoSEQ multiplex PCR; TCRdb keeps in-frame clones, though not all of them. Of approximately 350,000 clones in the sample, around 96% were seen once. Sequences were obtained from memory CD8+ T cells sorted from blood. These receptor sequences come from a man younger than 40 in good health. Each CDR3 is given with its conserved first and last residue. A D gene is named only where the DNA matches it firmly. The listing skips clone size in some rows; elsewhere it reads once, few, many or a size class.

TRBJ1-1,12,TRBV7-9,TRBD1,.,TGTGCCAGCAGCGAATACAGGGGTGAGGCTTTCTTT,CASSEYRGEAFF
TRBJ2-7,14,TRBV28,.,.,TGTGCCAGCGGCTCTCCCGGTCTCTCCTACGAGCAGTACTTC,CASGSPGLSYEQYF
TRBJ2-7,14,TRBV7-2,TRBD1,once,TGTGCCAGCAGCTTATATGGTCCGGGACAGGGGCCGTACTTC,CASSLYGPGQGPYF
TRBJ2-7,13,TRBV5-1,.,.,TGCGCCAGCAGCTTGGAGGAGCTTTACGAGCAGTACTTC,CASSLEELYEQYF
TRBJ2-7,15,TRBV11-3,.,.,TGTGTCAGCAGCTTAATAGGGAACAAGGGGCTCGAGCAGTACTTC,CVSSLIGNKGLEQYF
TRBJ2-3,14,TRBV10-3,TRBD2,.,TGTGCCTCAGGGAGCGGGAGGGCCGGGGATACGCAGTATTTT,CASGSGRAGDTQYF
TRBJ2-3,11,TRBV20-1,.,.,TGCAGTGCCTCCTTAACAGATACGCAGTATTTT,CSASLTDTQYF
TRBJ2-4,16,TRBV19,.,.,TGTGCCAGTAGTACAATAACAGAGATAGCCAAAAACATTCAGTACTTC,CASSTITEIAKNIQYF
TRBJ1-3,17,TRBV7-6,.,.,TGTGCCAGCAGCCCTAGGGTGTCAGCTAGCTCTGGAAACACCATATATTTT,CASSPRVSASSGNTIYF
TRBJ1-5,14,TRBV28,.,.,TGTGCCAGCAGAACCCAGGGTAGCAATCAGCCCCAGCATTTT,CASRTQGSNQPQHF
TRBJ1-1,17,TRBV4-1,.,.,TGCGCCAGCAGCCAAGAACCGTCTGGGAGCGGAAGGACTGAAGCTTTCTTT,CASSQEPSGSGRTEAFF
TRBJ2-7,14,TRBV7-2,TRBD1,.,TGTGCCAGCAGCTTATCAGGGGGACCGTACGAGCAGTACTTC,CASSLSGGPYEQYF
TRBJ2-2,15,TRBV28,.,.,TGTGCCAGCAGTTTTGTTAAAGGGAGCACCGGGGAGCTGTTTTTT,CASSFVKGSTGELFF
TRBJ2-7,17,TRBV2,TRBD2,.,TGTGCCAGCAGTGAAGGGCTAGCGGGAGATCACCGCTACGAGCAGTACTTC,CASSEGLAGDHRYEQYF
TRBJ1-5,17,TRBV28,.,once,TGTGCCAGCAGTTTAGATATACATAGAGGGGTCAATCAGCCCCAGCATTTT,CASSLDIHRGVNQPQHF
TRBJ1-3,14,TRBV10-3,TRBD1,.,TGTGCCACCGGACAGGGGGCCTCTGGAAACACCATATATTTT,CATGQGASGNTIYF
TRBJ2-7,13,TRBV19,TRBD2,.,TGTGCCAGTAGTAGCGGGAGCTCCTACGAGCAGTACTTC,CASSSGSSYEQYF
TRBJ2-1,16,TRBV27,TRBD2,.,TGTGCCAGCAGCACTCAACCGGGACTATTGCATTTTGAGCAGTTCTTC,CASSTQPGLLHFEQFF
TRBJ2-7,12,TRBV4-1,.,.,TGCGCCAGCAGCCAAGTGGCTAGCGAGCAGTACTTC,CASSQVASEQYF
TRBJ2-7,15,TRBV27,.,.,TGTGCCAGCAGTTGGGGCAGGACAGCCACCTACGAGCAGTACTTC,CASSWGRTATYEQYF
TRBJ2-1,16,TRBV4-2,.,.,TGTGCCAGCAGCCAAGAGGTGGCACCTACCTACAATGAGCAGTTCTTC,CASSQEVAPTYNEQFF
TRBJ2-7,17,TRBV7-2,TRBD1,.,TGTGCCAGCAAAAAGGGGTTTCCCGGGACAGGACCCTACGAGCAGTACTTC,CASKKGFPGTGPYEQYF
TRBJ2-5,13,TRBV6-5,.,.,TGTGCCGGCAGTTGGACCAGCCAAGAGACCCAGTACTTC,CAGSWTSQETQYF
TRBJ1-2,12,TRBV27,TRBD1,.,TGTGCCAGCAGTCGGACAGGGGGAGGCTACACCTTC,CASSRTGGGYTF
TRBJ1-2,16,TRBV19,TRBD1,.,TGTGCCAGTAGTGACCGTTACGGGACAGGGAACTATGGCTACACCTTC,CASSDRYGTGNYGYTF
TRBJ2-3,16,TRBV6-5,TRBD2,.,TGTGCCAGCAGTTACGGACTAGCGGGAGGGCCAGATACGCAGTATTTT,CASSYGLAGGPDTQYF
TRBJ2-5,12,TRBV28,.,.,TGTGCCAGCAGAACAGCGCAAGAGACCCAGTACTTC,CASRTAQETQYF
TRBJ2-1,12,TRBV6-5,TRBD2,once,TGTGCCAGCAGTTACGGGACTAGCGTATGGTTCTTC,CASSYGTSVWFF
TRBJ1-3,13,TRBV6-1,.,.,TGTGCCAGCAGATCAGCCTCTGGAAACACCATATATTTT,CASRSASGNTIYF
TRBJ2-7,17,TRBV19,.,.,TGTGCCAGTCCTCAGGGCCCCCTCTGGCTAGAATACTACGAGCAGTACTTC,CASPQGPLWLEYYEQYF
TRBJ2-1,15,TRBV7-8,.,.,TGTGCCAGCAGTTCAGGTAGAGCGGGCTACAATGAGCAGTTCTTC,CASSSGRAGYNEQFF
TRBJ2-1,12,TRBV6-5,TRBD2,.,TGTGCCAGCTTGCGGGAGGGAGGTGAGCAGTTCTTC,CASLREGGEQFF
TRBJ2-2,13,TRBV2,.,.,TGTGCCAGCAGTGTAGGAGTAGACGGGGAGCTGTTTTTT,CASSVGVDGELFF
TRBJ2-2,13,TRBV7-2,.,.,TGTGCCAGCAGCTTTAGAGCAACCGGGGAGCTGTTTTTT,CASSFRATGELFF
TRBJ1-4,13,TRBV27,.,.,TGTGCCAGCCGCCGCCAGAGCAATGAAAAACTGTTTTTT,CASRRQSNEKLFF
TRBJ1-4,18,TRBV19,.,.,TGTGCCAGTAGTATGTCGGGACACGGTAGTGGGGCTAATGAAAAACTGTTTTTT,CASSMSGHGSGANEKLFF
TRBJ2-7,19,TRBV6-4,TRBD2,.,TGTGCCAGCAGTGACGAGGGACTAGCGGGCCCACCAAGCTCCTACGAGCAGTACTTC,CASSDEGLAGPPSSYEQYF
TRBJ2-7,16,TRBV14,TRBD2,.,TGTGCCAGCAGCCGAAATAGCGGGATCTTAGTGGACGAGCAGTACTTC,CASSRNSGILVDEQYF
TRBJ2-3,17,TRBV9,TRBD2,.,TGTGCCAGCAGCGCAGGCTCCCTGGGGGGGATCACAGATACGCAGTATTTT,CASSAGSLGGITDTQYF
TRBJ1-2,12,TRBV11-2,.,.,TGTGCCAGCAGCTTCGACAGCTATGGCTACACCTTC,CASSFDSYGYTF
TRBJ2-3,16,TRBV9,TRBD2,.,TGTGCCAGCAGCGTAGGGACTAGCGGGGGCACAGATACGCAGTATTTT,CASSVGTSGGTDTQYF